One TCR beta chain is described in this entry. Trimming cost V 0 bases and J 5 bases; bases outside gene matches: 6. CDR1 SGHDT and CDR2 YYEEEE come from the germline V gene. This CDR3 is 15 amino acids long. It was with 60 Vbeta and 13 Jbeta primers that the PCR ran. Profiled with immunoSEQ multiplex PCR; TCRdb holds only in-frame clones, not every one. The sample has approximately 56,000 clones, roughly 70% seen once; the top ten hold about 22%. The data derive from a study of cytomegalovirus exposure and HLA in healthy donors. V is TRBV5-6 and J is TRBJ2-7; 9 bases fit TRBD2. The sequencing sample was made of PBMCs. The TCR comes from a woman in her forties or fifties in good health and CMV-seropositive. CDR3 in amino acids: CASSLVGGRADEQYF. CDR3 nucleotide sequence: TGTGCCAGCAGCTTGGTCGGCGGGAGGGCCGACGAGCAGTACTTC.